The following is a T cell receptor beta chain sequence with its context. Its antigen is unidentified. Germline lookup yields CDR1 MRHNA and CDR2 SNTAGT. The length of the CDR3 is 14 residues. V was trimmed by 11 bases and J by 3 bases, leaving 18 bases between them. Data came from immunoSEQ multiplex PCR; TCRdb stores just in-frame clones and leaves some out. The data hold 100,000 to 150,000 clones, with roughly 92% observed a single time. The sample is drawn from a study of T cell responses to AZD1222 COVID-19 vaccine. Notes on the study in general: As reported, nearly half of all spike-specific TCRs target variant regions that are unmutated. No repertoire was sampled before or during the peak T cell response, only after it.

This chain uses TRBV6-4 with TRBJ2-3, with a tentative D call TRBD2 (5 bases). The sequence derives from an adult who received the AZD1222 COVID-19 vaccine. Sample: peripheral blood, taken 28 days after the second AZD1222 dose. This CDR3 is CAPRRPRGTDTQYF. The CDR3 region has the DNA TGTGCCCCAAGGCGCCCAAGAGGGACAGATACGCAGTATTTT.